The next 15 T cell receptor beta chains were all read from a single sample in a study of T cells in Graves' hyperthyroidism and ophthalmopathy. TCR beta CDR3 regions were amplified from RNA transcripts. Using the HTBI primer set, a first-round RT-PCR was run on the TCR CDR3. MiXCR, run by TCRdb on the multiplex PCR reads, gives a single entry per CDR3 protein. The profile shows some 200,000 distinct CDR3 sequences, 15% to 20% of them singletons. Source material: blood. The receptor source for this set is a man in his forties or fifties with Graves' hyperthyroidism.

The table lists this clonotype with a few counts. The chain carries TRBV4-1 and TRBJ1-5; D is perhaps TRBD1 (6 bases). Per the germline V gene, CDR1 is MGHRA and CDR2 is YSYEKL. The CDR3 runs to 15 residues. Between the trimmed V and J ends, which lost 0 bases and 2 bases, there was a span of 8 bases. The CDR3 nucleotides read TGCGCCAGCAGCCAAGAGTCAGGGGGCAATCAGCCCCAGCATTTT. The encoded protein is CASSQESGGNQPQHF.

This clonotype has ten or more counts. The chain uses TRBV7-9 and TRBJ2-3; no definite D call. This CDR3 is built from 15 residues. The germline gives CDR1 SEHNR, CDR2 FQNEAQ (reference sequence). The DNA of the CDR3 is TGTGCATATGAATCGGGCGGAACTAGCACAGATACGCAGTATTTT. Translating gives CAYESGGTSTDTQYF.

This clonotype was counted between two and nine times. The chain joins TRBV28 to TRBJ1-3; the match to TRBD1 covers 7 bases. This CDR3 has 18 amino acids. Germline CDR1 reads MDHEN; CDR2 reads SYDVKM. The V and J ends lost 5 bases and 0 bases, in that order; junction bases with no gene match: 13. Here the CDR3 reads CASSPTLLGQTSGNTIYF. The CDR3 coding sequence is TGTGCCAGCAGTCCTACCTTACTGGGACAGACCTCTGGAAACACCATATATTTT.

This clonotype came up many times. The V call is TRBV2, the J call TRBJ2-5; D uncertain. V lost 2 bases, J lost 3 bases, and 7 bases lay in between. The CDR3 runs to 13 residues. The germline V gene has CDR1 SNHLY and CDR2 FYNNEI. As DNA, the CDR3 is TGTGCCAGCAGTGAATTCGTAGAAGAGACCCAGTACTTC. It translates to CASSEFVEETQYF.

This clonotype has at least ten counts. The rearrangement links TRBV11-3 to TRBJ2-7, with 9 bases lining up with TRBD1. The CDR3 extends over 14 amino acids. V lost 5 bases and J lost 2; bases outside the gene matches: 4. CDR1 and CDR2 (germline): SGHNT, YENEEA. This CDR3 is CASSVQGATYEQYF. The CDR3 region has the DNA TGTGCCAGCAGCGTACAGGGGGCGACCTACGAGCAGTACTTC.

This clonotype has a handful of counts. The chain combines TRBV30 with TRBJ2-3, with TRBD2 matching 11 bases. J gave up 2 bases and V 5 bases, and 3 bases lay outside the gene matches. The CDR3 consists of 14 residues. CDR1 is GTSNPN, CDR2 SVGIG, per germline (reference sequence). The CDR3 protein is CAWGTSGNTDTQYF. CDR3 bases: TGTGCCTGGGGGACTAGCGGAAACACAGATACGCAGTATTTT.

The J gene is TRBJ1-1, the V gene TRBV20-1; D remains ambiguous. Germline V CDR1 and CDR2: DFQATT, SNEGSKA (reference sequence). V dropped 6 bases and J dropped 1 base, with 9 bases sitting between them. The CDR3 extends over 12 amino acids. The CDR3 loop is CSAPPGNTEAFF. The CDR3 bases are TGCAGTGCCCCCCCAGGGAACACTGAAGCTTTCTTT.

The rearrangement uses TRBV5-5 and TRBJ2-7; 7 nucleotides line up with TRBD2. Trimming at V came to 2 bases and at J to 3 bases, leaving 8 bases not matched to a gene. The CDR3 runs to 15 residues. Germline lookup yields CDR1 SGHKS and CDR2 YYEKEE (reference sequence). The CDR3 loop is CASSLMGGTNYEQYF. As DNA, the CDR3 is TGTGCCAGCAGCTTAATGGGGGGGACGAACTACGAGCAGTACTTC.

Many counts were recorded for this clonotype. The CDR3 sequence is CASHLAGGRADTQYF. The DNA of the CDR3 is TGTGCCAGCCATCTAGCGGGAGGTCGGGCAGATACGCAGTATTTT. The rearrangement links TRBV2 to TRBJ2-3; 11 nucleotides agree with TRBD2. The CDR3 covers 15 residues. Per germline, CDR1 SNHLY and CDR2 FYNNEI. V lost 8 bases and J lost 4; bases outside the gene matches: 8. Full variable domain (outside the CDR3, taken from reference TRBV2 and TRBJ2-3): EPEVTQTPSHQVTQMGQEVILRCVPISNHLYFYWYRQILGQKVEFLVSFYNNEISEKSEIFDDQFSVERPDGSNFTLKIRSTKLEDSAMYFCASHLAGGRADTQYFGPGTRLTVL.

In its sample, this clonotype was seen many times. The chain has TRBV20-1 and TRBJ2-7; D possibly uses TRBD1 or TRBD2 (5 bases each). Germline V gene data show CDR1 as DFQATT and CDR2 as SNEGSKA (reference sequence). This CDR3 spans 16 amino acids. V shed 3 bases and J shed 1 base, with 19 bases lying between them. CDR3 region: CSARVPGRTVSYEQYF. For the CDR3, the DNA is TGCAGTGCTAGGGTCCCGGGACGGACGGTTTCCTACGAGCAGTACTTC.

This clonotype occurred many times. The CDR3 is CASRVGLAGRYEQFF. CDR3 in DNA: TGTGCCAGCAGAGTGGGACTAGCGGGAAGGTATGAGCAGTTCTTC. This chain links TRBV11-1 with TRBJ2-1; 13 nucleotides match TRBD2. The germline V gene has CDR1 SGHAT and CDR2 FQDESV (reference sequence). The CDR3 is 15 residues long. The junction had 7 bases not matched to a gene; V was cut back by 6 bases and J by 8 bases.

V gene TRBV9 combines with J gene TRBJ1-1, with D unresolved. The germline CDR1 and CDR2 sequences are SGDLS and YYNGEE. Trimming left V 2 bases short and J 0 bases short, with 8 bases between. This CDR3 region has 14 residues. CDR3 in amino acids: CASSVDPLNTEAFF. In DNA, the CDR3 is TGTGCCAGCAGCGTGGACCCTTTGAACACTGAAGCTTTCTTT.

The table lists this clonotype with many counts. J is TRBJ2-5 and V is TRBV11-2; 9 nucleotides match TRBD2. The CDR3 runs 14 residues. CDR1 is SGHAT and CDR2 is FQNNGV in the germline V gene. Trimming cost V 3 bases and J 4 bases; bases outside gene matches: 3. The CDR3 reads CASSFSGSSETQYF. The CDR3 DNA sequence: TGTGCCAGCAGCTTTAGCGGGAGTTCAGAGACCCAGTACTTC.

V is TRBV6-2 or TRBV6-3 and J is TRBJ2-2; 12 nucleotides line up with TRBD1. V trimming: 7 bases; J trimming: 6 bases; junction bases outside the gene matches: 6. The CDR3 runs 15 residues. From germline, CDR1 is MNHEY and CDR2 SVGEGT. The CDR3 loop reads CASKSGTGGPGELFF. CDR3 coding DNA: TGTGCCAGCAAATCCGGGACAGGGGGCCCCGGGGAGCTGTTTTTT.

This clonotype was seen at least ten times. The J gene is TRBJ1-4, the V gene TRBV6-2 or TRBV6-3, with D possibly matching TRBD1 (6 bases). The CDR3 runs to 15 residues. V lost 6 bases and J lost 7, with 18 bases in between. CDR1 is MNHEY and CDR2 is SVGEGT in the germline V gene. CDR3 protein: CASSPNRALAEKLFF. The DNA for the CDR3 is TGTGCCAGCAGCCCAAACAGGGCCCTGGCTGAAAAACTGTTTTTT.